These 4 T cell receptor beta chains share one sample of origin, sequenced in a study of regulatory T cells in long-lasting Graves disease. The time point is: persistent/refractory GD, antithyroid drugs over 5 years with positive TRAb. Construction of the TCR library relied on RNA isolated from PBMCs. To make TCR beta libraries, researchers used iRepertoire HTBI primers and Arm-PCR of CDR3 regions. Each CDR3 protein is one row after TCRdb ran MiXCR on the multiplex PCR reads. Among fewer than 400,000 distinct CDR3 sequences listed, roughly 20% were seen once. This specimen consisted of peripheral blood mononuclear cells (PBMCs), obtained when the disease was refractory, from a patient treated with antithyroid drugs. These receptors all come from a female donor with Graves disease.

The chain recombines TRBV19 with TRBJ2-2; 7 bases map to TRBD1. Germline CDR1 is LNHDA and CDR2 is SQIVND (reference sequence). The CDR3 length is 15 residues. V lost 4 bases, J lost 10 bases, and 12 bases stayed unmatched. CDR3 in DNA: TGTGCCAGTAGTACGACCGGGACAGTGCTGATGGAGCTGTTTTTT. Protein product: CASSTTGTVLMELFF.

The sample holds many counts of this clonotype. The chain employs TRBV7-9 and TRBJ1-1; the D is unclear. The CDR3 is 14 amino acids. Per the germline V gene, CDR1 is SEHNR and CDR2 is FQNEAQ (reference sequence). Trimming took off 4 bases at V and 5 bases at J, with 14 bases between the two ends. The CDR3 is CASSSDAGPTEAFF. CDR3 coding DNA: TGTGCCAGCAGCTCTGATGCGGGCCCAACTGAAGCTTTCTTT.

This clonotype was found many times. The gene calls are TRBV6-1 and TRBJ2-7; 7 positions agree with TRBD2. The length of the CDR3 is 17 residues. V shed 1 base, J shed 1 base, and the junction held 10 bases outside the gene matches. In germline, CDR1 is MNHNS, CDR2 SASEGT. The CDR3 reads CASSEVVGGPRSYEQYF. CDR3 nucleotides: TGTGCCAGCAGTGAAGTGGTGGGAGGGCCGAGGTCCTACGAGCAGTACTTC.

This clonotype was recorded at least ten times. The CDR3 DNA reads as TGTGCCAGCAGCTTAATGTCAGCTGGCTACACCTTC. The encoded protein is CASSLMSAGYTF. The genes are TRBV7-2 and TRBJ1-2, with D unresolved. Germline V gives CDR1 SGHTA, CDR2 FQGNSA. The CDR3 sequence is 12 residues long. V was trimmed by 2 bases and J by 7 bases, leaving 8 bases between them.